This T cell receptor (beta chain) originates from a study of blood T cell repertoires in COVID-19. The CDR3 length is 13 residues. Germline lookup yields CDR1 LNHDA and CDR2 SQIVND (reference sequence). The method was immunoSEQ multiplex PCR; TCRdb's version includes in-frame clones alone and lacks a portion of them. This table holds some 180,000 clones, about 88% found once. The clonotype was recovered from an elderly woman with COVID-19, enrolled during active disease. Sequenced material: peripheral blood. This chain joins TRBV19 and TRBJ2-2, with a tentative D call TRBD1 (6 bases). The CDR3 spells CAYRGRNTGELFF. Written as DNA, the CDR3 is TGTGCGTATAGGGGGAGAAACACCGGGGAGCTGTTTTTT.